The 3 T cell receptor beta chains given below trace back to one sample, sequenced in a study of T cells in Graves' hyperthyroidism and ophthalmopathy. TCR beta CDR3 sequences were amplified from RNA transcripts. With the HTBI primer set, the TCR CDR3 went through a first round of RT-PCR. A single record per CDR3 protein comes from TCRdb applying MiXCR to the multiplex PCR reads. Of around 500,000 distinct CDR3 sequences in the sample, less than 25% were seen once. Specimen: blood. These receptor sequences come from an older woman with Graves' ophthalmopathy.

This clonotype was found a few times. The chain joins TRBV20-1 to TRBJ2-7; 8 nucleotides agree with TRBD2. From germline, CDR1 is DFQATT and CDR2 SNEGSKA (reference sequence). V lost 2 bases to trimming and J lost 3 bases; unmatched junction nucleotides: 6. CDR3 length equals 14 residues. As DNA, the CDR3 is TGCAGTGCTAGAAGTGGGCGGGAGGTCTACGAGCAGTACTTC. It codes for CSARSGREVYEQYF.

A few counts support this clonotype. The rearrangement links TRBV10-1 to TRBJ2-2; no firm D call. V lost 5 bases, J lost 7 bases, and 8 bases lay in between. The CDR3 has 12 amino acids. Germline V gene lookup returns CDR1 WNHNN and CDR2 SYGVQD (reference sequence). In nucleotides, the CDR3 is TGCGCCAGCAGTCCTGTGTTCGGGGAGCTGTTTTTT. This sequence encodes CASSPVFGELFF.

This clonotype was picked up a small number of times. The rearrangement links TRBV19 to TRBJ1-2; 9 nucleotides match TRBD1. Looked up from germline, CDR1 is LNHDA and CDR2 is SQIVND (reference sequence). This CDR3 has 15 amino acids. V was pared by 4 bases and J by 4 bases, with 7 bases of the junction left unmatched. The CDR3 is CASSTRDRARYGYTF. The CDR3 DNA reads TGTGCCAGTAGTACGCGGGACAGGGCGCGCTATGGCTACACCTTC.